This T cell receptor beta chain was identified in a study of control samples from healthy donors and cancer patients. This clone was observed once. Data came from immunoSEQ multiplex PCR; TCRdb stores just in-frame clones and leaves some out. The sample lists 150,000 or so clones; 91% were seen once. This CDR3 has 14 amino acids. CDR1 and CDR2 (germline): SGDLS, YYNGEE. The V and J ends lost 5 bases and 3 bases, in that order; junction bases with no gene match: 5. The rearrangement joins TRBV9 to TRBJ2-1, with 7 positions matching TRBD1. The origin of this receptor is a young man in good health. The sequenced sample was blood. The CDR3 loop is CASSEGTVYNEQFF. The CDR3, as DNA: TGTGCCAGCAGTGAAGGGACAGTCTACAATGAGCAGTTCTTC.